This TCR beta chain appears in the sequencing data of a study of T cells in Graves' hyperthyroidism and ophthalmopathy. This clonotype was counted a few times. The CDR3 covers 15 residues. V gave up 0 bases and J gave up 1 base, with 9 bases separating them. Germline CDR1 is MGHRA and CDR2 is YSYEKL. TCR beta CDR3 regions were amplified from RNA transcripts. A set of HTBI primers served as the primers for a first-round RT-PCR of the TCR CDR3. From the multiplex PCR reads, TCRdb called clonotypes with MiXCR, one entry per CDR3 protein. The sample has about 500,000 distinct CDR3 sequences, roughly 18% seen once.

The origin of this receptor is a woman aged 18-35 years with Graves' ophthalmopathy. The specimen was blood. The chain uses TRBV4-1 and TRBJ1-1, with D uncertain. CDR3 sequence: CASSQEHGKNTEAFF. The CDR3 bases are TGCGCCAGCAGCCAAGAACACGGCAAGAACACTGAAGCTTTCTTT.